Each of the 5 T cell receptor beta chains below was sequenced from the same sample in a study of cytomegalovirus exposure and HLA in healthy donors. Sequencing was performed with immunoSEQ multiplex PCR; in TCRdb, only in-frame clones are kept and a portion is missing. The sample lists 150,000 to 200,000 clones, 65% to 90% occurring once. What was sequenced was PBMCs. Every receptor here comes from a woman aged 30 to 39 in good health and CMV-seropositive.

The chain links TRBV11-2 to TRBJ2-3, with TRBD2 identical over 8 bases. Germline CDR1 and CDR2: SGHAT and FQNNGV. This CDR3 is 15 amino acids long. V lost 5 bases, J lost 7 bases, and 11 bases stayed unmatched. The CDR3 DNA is TGTGCCAGCAGCCCCGGGCTAGCGGGTACATATACGCAGTATTTT. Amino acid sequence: CASSPGLAGTYTQYF.

For the CDR3, the DNA is TGTGCCAGCAGCGTAACGGACTGGGGAAATGAGCAGTTCTTC. It codes for CASSVTDWGNEQFF. The rearrangement links TRBV9 to TRBJ2-1, with D possibly TRBD2 on 5 matching bases. V was shortened by 1 base and J by 7 bases, with 12 bases between the two germline ends. The length of the CDR3 is 14 residues. From germline, CDR1 is SGDLS and CDR2 YYNGEE.

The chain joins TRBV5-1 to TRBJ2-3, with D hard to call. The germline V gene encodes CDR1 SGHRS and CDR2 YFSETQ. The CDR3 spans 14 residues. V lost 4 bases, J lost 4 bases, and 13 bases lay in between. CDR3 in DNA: TGCGCCAGCAGCATTGCCGGAGTCGCAGATACGCAGTATTTT. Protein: CASSIAGVADTQYF.

CDR3 region: CASNDAGGSNEQFF. The CDR3 DNA sequence: TGCGCCAGCAACGACGCGGGAGGATCCAATGAGCAGTTCTTC. V and J are TRBV4-1 and TRBJ2-1; 8 bases map to TRBD2. There are 14 residues in the CDR3. Trimming cost V 7 bases and J 6 bases; bases outside gene matches: 8. Germline values: CDR1 MGHRA, CDR2 YSYEKL.

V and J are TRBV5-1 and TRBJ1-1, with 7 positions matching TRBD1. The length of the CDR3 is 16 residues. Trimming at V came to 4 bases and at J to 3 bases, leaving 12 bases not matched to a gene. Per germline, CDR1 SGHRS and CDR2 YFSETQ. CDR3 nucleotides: TGCGCCAGCAGCATAGGGACAGATAGGTTGTACACTGAAGCTTTCTTT. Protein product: CASSIGTDRLYTEAFF. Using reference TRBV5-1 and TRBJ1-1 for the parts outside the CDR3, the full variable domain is KAGVTQTPRYLIKTRGQQVTLSCSPISGHRSVSWYQQTPGQGLQFLFEYFSETQRNKGNFPGRFSGRQFSNSRSEMNVSTLELGDSALYLCASSIGTDRLYTEAFFGQGTRLTVV.